The 10 T cell receptor beta chains given below trace back to one sample, sequenced in a study of shared T cell receptors in the human thymus. Sequenced by immunoSEQ multiplex PCR; TCRdb stores in-frame clones only, minus some. Here the sample spans roughly 710,000 clones, 70% to 90% being singletons. The same sample was also used in a study of human thymus T cells.

Sequencing used thymocytes. These receptors came from a girl under three years old with a congenital heart defect.

The gene calls are TRBV4-1 and TRBJ2-1; the match to TRBD2 covers 11 bases. Unmatched junction bases numbered 4, after V lost 2 bases and J lost 4 bases. Germline CDR1 and CDR2: MGHRA and YSYEKL. The CDR3 runs 16 residues. The DNA of the CDR3 is TGCGCCAGCAGCCAACTTAGCGGGGGGGCTTACAATGAGCAGTTCTTC. Protein sequence: CASSQLSGGAYNEQFF.

The chain couples TRBV6-1 to TRBJ1-2, with TRBD1 as a possible D gene (5 bases). There are 13 residues in the CDR3. The V gene's germline CDR1 is MNHNS and CDR2 SASEGT. Between the trimmed V and J ends, which lost 6 bases and 4 bases, there was a span of 12 bases. The CDR3 protein is CASRLRGSYGYTF. The CDR3 DNA reads as TGTGCCAGCAGACTAAGGGGATCCTATGGCTACACCTTC.

The chain links TRBV5-8 to TRBJ1-1; TRBD1 might be the D (6 bases). CDR1 SGHTS and CDR2 YDEGEE come from the germline V gene. There are 14 residues in the CDR3. Trimming cost V 4 bases and J 4 bases, with 14 bases left between them. In nucleotides, the CDR3 is TGTGCCAGCAGCCCCCAGTTGGGGGCCACTGAAGCTTTCTTT. The encoded protein is CASSPQLGATEAFF.

A single count supports this clone. The chain couples TRBV20-1 to TRBJ1-1; 7 positions agree with TRBD1. J gave up 8 bases and V 5 bases, and 2 bases lay outside the gene matches. The CDR3 length is 10 residues. The V gene's germline CDR1 is DFQATT and CDR2 SNEGSKA (reference sequence). CDR3 amino acids: CSAGTDEAFF. CDR3 DNA sequence: TGCAGTGCTGGGACAGACGAAGCTTTCTTT.

The rearrangement joins TRBV19 to TRBJ1-5; no clear D. Germline V CDR1 and CDR2: LNHDA, SQIVND (reference sequence). V was cut by 5 bases and J by 0 bases, with 11 bases left in between. The CDR3 is made up of 15 amino acids. The CDR3 nucleotides read TGTGCCAGTAGTCCGTCGTCAGGTAGCAATCAGCCCCAGCATTTT. Its protein product is CASSPSSGSNQPQHF.

This chain connects TRBV28 to TRBJ2-2, with D perhaps TRBD1 (5 bases). The germline V and J ends were trimmed by 9 bases and 2 bases, with 19 bases remaining between them. This CDR3 comprises 16 residues. The germline V gene encodes CDR1 MDHEN and CDR2 SYDVKM. The DNA for the CDR3 is TGTGCCAGTAAGATTCAGGGTGTATTAAACACCGGGGAGCTGTTTTTT. Its translation is CASKIQGVLNTGELFF. Full variable domain (rest looked up from reference TRBV28 and TRBJ2-2): DVKVTQSSRYLVKRTGEKVFLECVQDMDHENMFWYRQDPGLGLRLIYFSYDVKMKEKGDIPEGYSVSREKKERFSLILESASTNQTSMYLCASKIQGVLNTGELFFGEGSRLTVL.

The chain employs TRBV28 and TRBJ1-6, with D hard to call. The germline CDR1 and CDR2 sequences are MDHEN and SYDVKM. This CDR3 is 13 amino acids long. V lost 8 bases and J 2 bases, leaving 7 bases between the germline ends. The CDR3 loop reads CASPAAYNSPLHF. The CDR3 coding sequence is TGTGCCAGCCCCGCAGCCTATAATTCACCCCTCCACTTT.

The chain uses TRBV2 and TRBJ1-2; possible D gene TRBD1, 6 bases. The CDR3 extends over 14 amino acids. Per germline, CDR1 SNHLY and CDR2 FYNNEI. V was trimmed by 6 bases and J by 2 bases, leaving 13 bases between them. CDR3 loop: CASRWTELNYGYTF. The CDR3 DNA sequence: TGTGCCAGCAGATGGACAGAATTAAACTATGGCTACACCTTC.

This chain links TRBV4-1 with TRBJ1-6; 10 bases line up with TRBD1. The length of the CDR3 is 20 residues. Germline lookup yields CDR1 MGHRA and CDR2 YSYEKL. V shed 4 bases and J 0 bases; nucleotides not matched to a gene: 12. This chain's CDR3 is CASSPEGTGEPPSYNSPLHF. CDR3 coding DNA: TGCGCCAGCAGCCCCGAGGGGACAGGGGAACCTCCCTCCTATAATTCACCCCTCCACTTT.

The chain joins TRBV7-2 to TRBJ2-3; D ambiguous. The CDR3 totals 18 residues. Germline assignment: CDR1 SGHTA and CDR2 FQGNSA. Trimming took 3 bases from V and 0 from J, leaving 19 bases between them. CDR3 protein: CASSFTWRPWASTDTQYF. The CDR3 region has the DNA TGTGCCAGCAGCTTTACATGGCGCCCCTGGGCAAGCACAGATACGCAGTATTTT.